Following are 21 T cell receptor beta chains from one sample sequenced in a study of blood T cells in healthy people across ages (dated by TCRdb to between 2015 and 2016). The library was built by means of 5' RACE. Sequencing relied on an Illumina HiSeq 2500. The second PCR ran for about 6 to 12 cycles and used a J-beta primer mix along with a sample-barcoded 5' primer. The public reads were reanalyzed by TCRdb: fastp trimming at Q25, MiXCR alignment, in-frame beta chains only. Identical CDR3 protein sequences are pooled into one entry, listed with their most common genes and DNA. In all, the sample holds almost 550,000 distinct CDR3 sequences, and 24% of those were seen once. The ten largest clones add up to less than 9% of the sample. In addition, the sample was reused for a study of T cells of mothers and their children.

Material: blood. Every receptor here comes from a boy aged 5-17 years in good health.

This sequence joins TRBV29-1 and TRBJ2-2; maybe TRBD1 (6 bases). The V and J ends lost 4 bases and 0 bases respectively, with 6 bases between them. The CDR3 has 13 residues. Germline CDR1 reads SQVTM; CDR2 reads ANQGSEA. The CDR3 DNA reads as TGCAGCGTTGGACAGGCGAACACCGGGGAGCTGTTTTTT. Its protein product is CSVGQANTGELFF.

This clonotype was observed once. The DNA of the CDR3 is TGCAGCGTTGAAGGGAGGAAGGGAAGGAGCTCTGAAGCTTTCTTT. Its protein product is CSVEGRKGRSSEAFF. V gene TRBV29-1 combines with J gene TRBJ1-1; no reliable D call. The CDR3 consists of 15 residues. The V and J ends lost 1 base and 6 bases respectively, with 18 bases between them. The germline CDR1 and CDR2 sequences are SQVTM and ANQGSEA.

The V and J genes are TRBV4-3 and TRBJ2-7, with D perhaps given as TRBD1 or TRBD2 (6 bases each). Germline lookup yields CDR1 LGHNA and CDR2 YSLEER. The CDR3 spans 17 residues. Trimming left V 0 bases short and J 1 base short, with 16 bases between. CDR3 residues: CASSQDRGGGHSYEQYF. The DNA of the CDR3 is TGCGCCAGCAGCCAAGATCGTGGAGGGGGGCATTCCTACGAGCAGTACTTC.

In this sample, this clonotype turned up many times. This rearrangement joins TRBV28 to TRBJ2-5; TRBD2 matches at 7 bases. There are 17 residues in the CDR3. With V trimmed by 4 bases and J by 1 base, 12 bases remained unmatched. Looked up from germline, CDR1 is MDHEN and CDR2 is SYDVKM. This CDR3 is CASSSKEEGLPQETQYF. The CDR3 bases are TGTGCCAGCAGTTCGAAGGAAGAGGGACTACCCCAAGAGACCCAGTACTTC. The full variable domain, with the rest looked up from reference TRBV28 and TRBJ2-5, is DVKVTQSSRYLVKRTGEKVFLECVQDMDHENMFWYRQDPGLGLRLIYFSYDVKMKEKGDIPEGYSVSREKKERFSLILESASTNQTSMYLCASSSKEEGLPQETQYFGPGTRLLVL.

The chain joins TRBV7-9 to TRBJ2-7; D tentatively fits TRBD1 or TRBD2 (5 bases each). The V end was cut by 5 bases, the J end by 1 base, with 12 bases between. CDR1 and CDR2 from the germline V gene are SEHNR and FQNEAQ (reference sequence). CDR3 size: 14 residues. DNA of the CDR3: TGTGCCAGCAGCCCTGGGACGGAATCCTACGAGCAGTACTTC. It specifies CASSPGTESYEQYF.

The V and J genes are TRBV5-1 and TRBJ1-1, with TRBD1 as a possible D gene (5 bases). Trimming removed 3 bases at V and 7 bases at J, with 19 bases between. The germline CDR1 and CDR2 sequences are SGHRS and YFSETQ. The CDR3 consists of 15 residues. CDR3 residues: CASSSSAERGNEAFF. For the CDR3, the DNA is TGCGCCAGCAGCTCCAGCGCGGAGAGGGGCAATGAAGCTTTCTTT.

The CDR3, as DNA: TGCAGCGTTGTGCCTAGCGGCACAGATACGCAGTATTTT. This sequence encodes CSVVPSGTDTQYF. The chain recombines TRBV29-1 with TRBJ2-3; weak D call: TRBD2 (6 bases). This CDR3 spans 13 amino acids. The germline gives CDR1 SQVTM, CDR2 ANQGSEA. Trimming shortened V by 4 bases and J by 1 base, and 9 bases separated the two germline ends.

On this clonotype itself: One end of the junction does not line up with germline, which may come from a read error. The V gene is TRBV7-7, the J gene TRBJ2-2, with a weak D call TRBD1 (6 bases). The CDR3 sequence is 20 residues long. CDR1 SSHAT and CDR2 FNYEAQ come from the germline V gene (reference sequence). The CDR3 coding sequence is TGTGCTAGCAGCTTAGAGTTTTGGACAGTGGGGTATGAGAACACCGGGGAGCTGTTTTTT. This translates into CASSLEFWTVGYENTGELFF.

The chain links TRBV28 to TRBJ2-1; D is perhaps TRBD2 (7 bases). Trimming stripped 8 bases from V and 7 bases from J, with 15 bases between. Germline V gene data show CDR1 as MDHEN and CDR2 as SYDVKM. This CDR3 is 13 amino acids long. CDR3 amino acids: CASGGGSLNEQFF. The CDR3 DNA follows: TGTGCCAGCGGGGGCGGGAGTCTGAATGAGCAGTTCTTC.

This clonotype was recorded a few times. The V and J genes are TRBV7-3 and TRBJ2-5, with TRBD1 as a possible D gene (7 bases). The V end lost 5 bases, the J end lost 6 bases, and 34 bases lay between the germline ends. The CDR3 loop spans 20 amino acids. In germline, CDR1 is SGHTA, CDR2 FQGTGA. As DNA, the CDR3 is TGTGCCAGCAGCCGATCAACCCTCACCCACGACAGGGTGGGGGGAAAGACCCAGTACTTC. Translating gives CASSRSTLTHDRVGGKTQYF.

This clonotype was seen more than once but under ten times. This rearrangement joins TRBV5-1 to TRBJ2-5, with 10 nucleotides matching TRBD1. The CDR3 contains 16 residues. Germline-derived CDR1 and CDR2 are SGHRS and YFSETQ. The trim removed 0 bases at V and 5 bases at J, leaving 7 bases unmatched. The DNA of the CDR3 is TGCGCCAGCAGCTTGGATCCGGGACAGGGGCCTGAGACCCAGTACTTC. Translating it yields CASSLDPGQGPETQYF. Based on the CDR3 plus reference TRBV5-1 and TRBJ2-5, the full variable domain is KAGVTQTPRYLIKTRGQQVTLSCSPISGHRSVSWYQQTPGQGLQFLFEYFSETQRNKGNFPGRFSGRQFSNSRSEMNVSTLELGDSALYLCASSLDPGQGPETQYFGPGTRLLVL.

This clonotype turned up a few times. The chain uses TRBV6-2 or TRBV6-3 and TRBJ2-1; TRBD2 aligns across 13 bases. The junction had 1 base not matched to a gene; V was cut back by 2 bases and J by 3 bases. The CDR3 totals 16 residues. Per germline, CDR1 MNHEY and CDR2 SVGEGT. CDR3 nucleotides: TGTGCCAGCAGTTACGGGACTAGCGGGATCTACAATGAGCAGTTCTTC. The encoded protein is CASSYGTSGIYNEQFF.

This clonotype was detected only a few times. This CDR3 reads CASSQRLSEKLFF. DNA for the CDR3: TGCGCCAGCAGCCAACGGCTTTCTGAAAAACTGTTTTTT. The J gene is TRBJ1-4, the V gene TRBV4-1; unclear D gene. Germline values: CDR1 MGHRA, CDR2 YSYEKL. This CDR3 comprises 13 residues. Deletions cut 2 bases from V and 7 bases from J, with 8 bases between.

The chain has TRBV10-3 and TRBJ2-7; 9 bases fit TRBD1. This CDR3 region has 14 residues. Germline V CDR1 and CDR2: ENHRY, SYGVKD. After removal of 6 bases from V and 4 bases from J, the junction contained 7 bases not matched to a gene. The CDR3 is CAISAPDRGYEQYF. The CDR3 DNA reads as TGTGCCATCAGCGCTCCGGACAGGGGTTACGAGCAGTACTTC.

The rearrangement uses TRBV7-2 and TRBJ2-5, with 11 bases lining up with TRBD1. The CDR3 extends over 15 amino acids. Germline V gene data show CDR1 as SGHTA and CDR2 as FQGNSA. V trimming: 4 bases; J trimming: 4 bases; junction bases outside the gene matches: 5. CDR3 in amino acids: CASSSPDRGLETQYF. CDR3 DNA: TGTGCCAGCAGCTCCCCGGACAGGGGGCTAGAGACCCAGTACTTC.

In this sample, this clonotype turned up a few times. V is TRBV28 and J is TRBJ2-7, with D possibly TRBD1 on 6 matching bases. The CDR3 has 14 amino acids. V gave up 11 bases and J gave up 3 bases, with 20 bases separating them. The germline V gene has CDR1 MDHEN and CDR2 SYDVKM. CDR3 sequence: CASSGANKIYEQYF. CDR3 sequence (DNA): TGTGCCTCGTCAGGGGCCAATAAGATCTACGAGCAGTACTTC.

The CDR3 sequence: CASNSQPGGIQPQHF. CDR3 sequence (DNA): TGTGCCAGCAATAGCCAGCCAGGGGGCATTCAGCCCCAGCATTTT. The genes are TRBV6-1 and TRBJ1-5, with 8 nucleotides matching TRBD1. Germline CDR1 and CDR2: MNHNS and SASEGT. The CDR3 length is 15 residues. V dropped 7 bases and J dropped 6; count of bases not matched to a gene: 11.

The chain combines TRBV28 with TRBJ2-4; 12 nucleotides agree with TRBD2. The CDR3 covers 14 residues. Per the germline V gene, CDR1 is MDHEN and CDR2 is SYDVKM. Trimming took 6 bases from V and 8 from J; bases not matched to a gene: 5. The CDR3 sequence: CASSPTSGGHIQYF. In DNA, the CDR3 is TGTGCCAGCAGCCCGACTAGCGGGGGCCACATTCAGTACTTC.

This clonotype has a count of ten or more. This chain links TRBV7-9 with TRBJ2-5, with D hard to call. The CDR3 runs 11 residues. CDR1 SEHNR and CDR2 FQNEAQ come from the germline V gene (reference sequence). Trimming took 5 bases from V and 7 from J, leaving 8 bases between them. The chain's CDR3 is CASSRYGTQYF. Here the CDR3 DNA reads TGTGCCAGCAGCCGGTATGGGACCCAGTACTTC. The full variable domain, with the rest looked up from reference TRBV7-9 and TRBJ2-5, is DTGVSQNPRHKITKRGQNVTFRCDPISEHNRLYWYRQTLGQGPEFLTYFQNEAQLEKSRLLSDRFSAERPKGSFSTLEIQRTEQGDSAMYLCASSRYGTQYFGPGTRLLVL.

CDR3 nucleotide sequence: TGCAGCCCTAGGTCCCTAGCGGGGCGAAACCTCTACGAGCAGTACTTC. This encodes CSPRSLAGRNLYEQYF. The V gene is TRBV20-1, the J gene TRBJ2-5; 9 nucleotides line up with TRBD2. The closer fit of TRBJ2-7 to the DNA end suggests the J call may be wrong. Looked up from germline, CDR1 is DFQATT and CDR2 is SNEGSKA (reference sequence). The CDR3 spans 16 residues.

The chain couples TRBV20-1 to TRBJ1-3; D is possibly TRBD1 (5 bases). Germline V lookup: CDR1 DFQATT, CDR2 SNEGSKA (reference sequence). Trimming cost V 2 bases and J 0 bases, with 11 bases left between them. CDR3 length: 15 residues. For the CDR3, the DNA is TGCAGTGCTAGACAAACAGGTTACTCTGGAAACACCATATATTTT. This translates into CSARQTGYSGNTIYF.